Included here is one T cell receptor beta chain sequence, with context. Its antigen is still unknown. The sample originates from a study of blood T cells in healthy people across ages. Turning to the study itself: The template switching approach captured approximately one barcoded beta molecule for every two T cells. Whole-study results and caveats: Age brought a roughly linear fall in TCR beta diversity measured per million T cells.

Then a second PCR, running about 7 to 11 cycles, was carried out with a sample-barcoded 5' primer and a J-beta primer mix. Each CDR3 protein gets one entry after TCRdb re-called the 5' RACE reads with MiXCR. Of around 900,000 distinct CDR3 sequences in the sample, about 53% were seen once. The CDR3 totals 16 residues. V lost 0 bases, J lost 3 bases, and 7 bases stayed unmatched. Germline V lookup: CDR1 DFQATT, CDR2 SNEGSKA (reference sequence). J is TRBJ2-2 and V is TRBV20-1, with 7 nucleotides matching TRBD2. The TCR was taken from a woman aged 60 to 75 in good health. Sequencing was done on a sample of blood. In DNA form, the CDR3 reads TGCAGTGCTAGAGAACCGGGACTAACCGACACCGGGGAGCTGTTTTTT. Protein: CSAREPGLTDTGELFF.